This is a list of T cell receptor beta chains from one sample in a study of response to subunit inactivated influenza vaccine. TCRdb analysed the RT-PCR reads with MiXCR anew, one entry per CDR3 protein. The sample has about 540,000 distinct CDR3 sequences, 14% seen once. Sequencing was performed on PBMCs from blood, taken 11 to 12 days after vaccination. These receptors all come from a man aged 50-59 years who received an inactivated influenza vaccine. Each CDR3 is given with its conserved first and last residue. Each record gives: clone size, CDR3 length, D gene, V gene, J gene, CDR3 DNA, CDR3 protein. D genes are given only for firm matches. Some rows have no size entry. The others give once, few or many, or a class for an expanded clone.

few,15,TRBD1,TRBV28,TRBJ2-1,TGTGCCAGCAGTGGCCAGGACAGGTACTACAATGAGCAGTTCTTC,CASSGQDRYYNEQFF
few,15,TRBD1,TRBV7-2,TRBJ2-1,TGTGCCAGCAGCTTCGGACAGGGCCTCTACAATGAGCAGTTCTTC,CASSFGQGLYNEQFF
NA,18,NA,TRBV12-3/TRBV12-4,TRBJ2-5,TGTGCCACCAAACAAGGGGGGGGCGGAAAGCGGTCCCAAGAGACCCAGTACTTC,CATKQGGGGKRSQETQYF
NA,13,NA,TRBV18,TRBJ2-5,TGTGCCAGCTCACCAATAGAGGAAGAGACCCAGTACTTC,CASSPIEEETQYF
few,14,NA,TRBV7-6,TRBJ2-7,TGTGCCAGCAGCCCACGGACTGGGAAGTACGAGCAGTACTTC,CASSPRTGKYEQYF
few,15,NA,TRBV3-1,TRBJ2-3,TGTGCCAGCAGCCAAGTAACAGGGTCAACAGATACGCAGTATTTT,CASSQVTGSTDTQYF
NA,16,NA,TRBV6-2/TRBV6-3,TRBJ1-5,TGTGCCAGCAGTTACTCGATCATAGCAGTCAATCAGCCCCAGCATTTT,CASSYSIIAVNQPQHF
few,12,NA,TRBV5-1,TRBJ2-2,TGCGCCAGCAAGCTGAACACCGGGGAGCTGTTTTTT,CASKLNTGELFF
few,13,NA,TRBV12-3/TRBV12-4,TRBJ2-5,TGTGCCAGCAGCCCCGTCGGGGTAGAGACCCAGTACTTC,CASSPVGVETQYF
NA,14,NA,TRBV29-1,TRBJ2-1,TGCAGCCACGGGACGGGGGCGGGAATGAATGAGCAGTTCTTC,CSHGTGAGMNEQFF
NA,13,NA,TRBV10-3,TRBJ2-6,TGTGCCATCAGCCCATCTGGGGCCAACGTCCTGACTTTC,CAISPSGANVLTF
NA,15,NA,TRBV4-3,TRBJ1-6,TGCGCCAGCAGCCAAGATGCAGGGTTCAATTCACCCCTCCACTTT,CASSQDAGFNSPLHF
NA,15,TRBD1,TRBV7-8,TRBJ2-3,TGTGCCAGCAGCCGACAGGGGGACCACACAGATACGCAGTATTTT,CASSRQGDHTDTQYF
NA,15,NA,TRBV7-9,TRBJ2-1,TGTGCCAGCAGCTCTCCACCCGACAGGTACAATGAGCAGTTCTTC,CASSSPPDRYNEQFF
many,14,TRBD2,TRBV5-6,TRBJ2-3,TGTGCCAGCAGCTCTGCGGGGGGCATAGATACGCAGTATTTT,CASSSAGGIDTQYF